Detailed here is one T cell receptor (beta chain). Its matching antigen is unknown. The V and J ends lost 5 bases and 5 bases, in that order; junction bases with no gene match: 8. The CDR3 loop spans 15 amino acids. Germline loops: CDR1 DFQATT, CDR2 SNEGSKA (reference sequence). The sample comes from a study of quantifying T cell responses using KT2 cells. At the level of the study: Reverse transcription used primers in the TCR alpha and beta constant regions. Whole-study results and caveats: Even the lowest spike-in, about one KT2 cell per 100,000 PBMC, yielded detectable KT2 sequences.

Each cDNA got a UMI-containing oligo ligated at its 3' end. An equimolar mix of RC1.1 and RC1.2 primed the beta chain across TRBC1 and TRBC2. TCRdb reprocessed the UMI-ligation and nested PCR reads with MiXCR, giving one entry per CDR3 protein. The sample contains around 44,000 distinct CDR3 sequences, 17% of which appear only once. Known numbers of the T cell clone KT2 were added to PBMC. KT2 cells were mixed with fixed PBMC numbers at varying ratios. This sequence originates from a human donor. The sample comprised PBMCs spiked with cells of the T cell clone KT2. V is TRBV20-1 and J is TRBJ2-5; 13 bases align to TRBD2. Here the CDR3 reads CSAHSTSGGWETQYF. The CDR3 DNA reads TGCAGTGCTCATTCGACTAGCGGGGGGTGGGAGACCCAGTACTTC.